The next 30 T cell receptor beta chains were all read from a single sample in a study of shared clonotypes between healthy human individuals. Measured with immunoSEQ multiplex PCR; TCRdb has only the in-frame clones, and not every one. The sample has around 500,000 clones, 79% seen once. Material: PBMCs. These receptors came from a woman between 40 and 55 years old in good health. Some clones in this sample may be carry-over from other donors' samples.

This chain joins TRBV6-6 and TRBJ2-5; perhaps TRBD2 as D (5 bases). Looked up from germline, CDR1 is MNHNY and CDR2 is SVGAGI (reference sequence). CDR3 length equals 14 residues. Trimming stripped 5 bases from V and 7 bases from J, with 17 bases between. CDR3 nucleotides: TGTGCCAGCAGTAAGACCGGGATCTCGGGGACCCAGTACTTC. It yields the protein CASSKTGISGTQYF.

The chain is built from TRBV9 and TRBJ2-3; perhaps D is TRBD1 or TRBD2 (6 bases each). Trimming took off 4 bases at V and 0 bases at J, with 12 bases between the two ends. Germline-derived CDR1 and CDR2 are SGDLS and YYNGEE. CDR3 length equals 15 residues. The CDR3 sequence is CASSRWGASTDTQYF. CDR3 bases: TGTGCCAGCAGCCGATGGGGGGCTAGCACAGATACGCAGTATTTT.

V is TRBV10-3 and J is TRBJ2-5, with D hard to call. The CDR3 contains 13 residues. Trimming took 4 bases from V and 5 from J, leaving 11 bases between them. Germline V gene data show CDR1 as ENHRY and CDR2 as SYGVKD. The CDR3 region is CAISAPREETQYF. In nucleotides, the CDR3 is TGTGCCATCAGTGCACCTAGAGAGGAGACCCAGTACTTC.

In DNA, the CDR3 is TGTGCCAGCAGGGATCGGGGCAGTACCTACGAGCAGTACTTC. Translating gives CASRDRGSTYEQYF. The gene calls are TRBV11-2 and TRBJ2-7; D is possibly TRBD1 or TRBD2 (5 bases each). V lost 6 bases to trimming and J lost 2 bases, with 14 bases between them. CDR3 length equals 14 residues. From germline, CDR1 is SGHAT and CDR2 FQNNGV.

The genes are TRBV28 and TRBJ2-2; 13 bases are a match to TRBD2. The CDR3 contains 17 residues. Germline lookup yields CDR1 MDHEN and CDR2 SYDVKM. V was clipped by 2 bases and J by 6 bases; unmatched bases: 6. Written as DNA, the CDR3 is TGTGCCAGCAGTTTAACTCGGACTAGCGGGAGAGCCGGGGAGCTGTTTTTT. Protein product: CASSLTRTSGRAGELFF.

The rearrangement uses TRBV5-4 and TRBJ1-2; 9 bases agree with TRBD1. The CDR3 runs 15 residues. Germline V gene data show CDR1 as SGHNT and CDR2 as YYREEE (reference sequence). J gave up 2 bases and V 0 bases, and 2 bases lay outside the gene matches. CDR3 region: CASSLADRGNYGYTF. The CDR3 DNA is TGTGCCAGCAGCTTGGCTGACAGGGGGAACTATGGCTACACCTTC.

The chain couples TRBV14 to TRBJ1-2; D is unclear. In germline, CDR1 is SGHDN, CDR2 FVKESK. V dropped 3 bases and J dropped 7 bases, with 21 bases sitting between them. This CDR3 has 16 residues. This chain's CDR3 is CASSHRREGIVLGYTF. The CDR3 bases are TGTGCCAGCAGCCACCGTCGTGAGGGTATAGTCCTTGGCTACACCTTC.

This chain joins TRBV14 and TRBJ1-1, with D possibly matching TRBD1 (5 bases). Trimming removed 2 bases from V and 4 bases from J, with 14 bases in between. The CDR3 runs 15 residues. From germline, CDR1 is SGHDN and CDR2 FVKESK. The chain's CDR3 is CASSQRVDGATEAFF. The CDR3 DNA is TGTGCCAGCAGCCAACGGGTCGATGGGGCCACTGAAGCTTTCTTT. Full variable domain (remainder filled in from reference TRBV14 and TRBJ1-1): EAGVTQFPSHSVIEKGQTVTLRCDPISGHDNLYWYRRVMGKEIKFLLHFVKESKQDESGMPNNRFLAERTGGTYSTLKVQPAELEDSGVYFCASSQRVDGATEAFFGQGTRLTVV.

The chain is built from TRBV7-2 and TRBJ2-6; 9 bases agree with TRBD1. CDR3 length: 17 amino acids. V shed 3 bases and J 2 bases; nucleotides not matched to a gene: 5. The germline V gene has CDR1 SGHTA and CDR2 FQGNSA. CDR3 nucleotide sequence: TGTGCCAGCAGCTTTACAGGGGGCGCAGCTGGGGCCAACGTCCTGACTTTC. The encoded protein is CASSFTGGAAGANVLTF.

The chain carries TRBV5-4 and TRBJ2-1; possibly TRBD1 or TRBD2 for D (5 bases each). Per germline, CDR1 SGHNT and CDR2 YYREEE (reference sequence). The CDR3 is made up of 18 amino acids. Deletions cut 4 bases from V and 1 base from J, with 21 bases between. DNA for the CDR3: TGTGCCAGCAGCCGCCCGGGACGGTGGGATGGGTCCTACAATGAGCAGTTCTTC. Translated, it gives CASSRPGRWDGSYNEQFF. The full variable domain, with the rest looked up from reference TRBV5-4 and TRBJ2-1, is ETGVTQSPTHLIKTRGQQVTLRCSSQSGHNTVSWYQQALGQGPQFIFQYYREEENGRGNFPPRFSGLQFPNYSSELNVNALELDDSALYLCASSRPGRWDGSYNEQFFGPGTRLTVL.

The chain joins TRBV7-2 to TRBJ2-7; a weak D match, TRBD2 (6 bases). Trimming stripped 6 bases from V and 0 bases from J, with 21 bases between. This CDR3 has 17 residues. Germline V CDR1 and CDR2: SGHTA, FQGNSA. In nucleotides, the CDR3 is TGTGCCAGCAGGCCCCCCGGGGCGGGGTACAGCTCCTACGAGCAGTACTTC. Its protein is CASRPPGAGYSSYEQYF.

The chain employs TRBV28 and TRBJ2-3; the D is unclear. V lost 1 base and J lost 8, with 19 bases in between. The CDR3 length is 16 residues. Germline V gives CDR1 MDHEN, CDR2 SYDVKM. The CDR3 sequence is CASSLSTNGPTGTQYF. CDR3 coding DNA: TGTGCCAGCAGTTTATCTACAAACGGACCAACTGGTACGCAGTATTTT.

The chain links TRBV5-1 to TRBJ2-7; D gene uncertain. Trimming stripped 0 bases from V and 0 bases from J, with 7 bases between. Germline V CDR1 and CDR2: SGHRS, YFSETQ. The CDR3 has 14 amino acids. The CDR3, as DNA: TGCGCCAGCAGCTTGGCCCCGAACTCCTACGAGCAGTACTTC. It codes for CASSLAPNSYEQYF.

A single count supports this clone. The CDR3 nucleotides read TGTGCCAGTAGTGAAGGACAGGGTTTAACTGAAGCTTTCTTT. Translation gives CASSEGQGLTEAFF. This rearrangement joins TRBV19 to TRBJ1-1; 8 bases are a match to TRBD1. Germline trimming cut 5 bases from V and 5 bases from J; bases unmatched to any gene: 7. CDR1 and CDR2 from the germline V gene are LNHDA and SQIVND (reference sequence). CDR3 length: 14 residues.

This sequence joins TRBV2 and TRBJ1-1; D perhaps matches TRBD1 (6 bases). The length of the CDR3 is 14 residues. V was trimmed by 7 bases and J by 4 bases, leaving 16 bases between them. Germline values: CDR1 SNHLY, CDR2 FYNNEI. The CDR3 region has the DNA TGTGCCAGCACCCAAGGGGGGGTAGGCACTGAAGCTTTCTTT. This gives the protein CASTQGGVGTEAFF.

The chain combines TRBV19 with TRBJ2-1, with 14 bases that match TRBD2. Germline V gene lookup returns CDR1 LNHDA and CDR2 SQIVND (reference sequence). This CDR3 is built from 20 residues. V lost 3 bases, J lost 7 bases, and 17 bases stayed unmatched. Here the CDR3 DNA reads TGTGCCAGTAGTATTAGGAGGACTAGCGGGAGGAAGGTGGCAAGGAATGAGCAGTTCTTC. Encoded protein: CASSIRRTSGRKVARNEQFF.

The rearrangement joins TRBV5-6 to TRBJ2-7; a possible D gene is TRBD2 (6 bases). This CDR3 is 14 amino acids long. The ends were cut back, 0 bases at V and 1 base at J, with 8 bases in the middle. The germline V gene has CDR1 SGHDT and CDR2 YYEEEE. CDR3: CASSLGAGSYEQYF. The DNA for the CDR3 is TGTGCCAGCAGCTTGGGTGCGGGGTCCTACGAGCAGTACTTC.

V gene TRBV5-4 combines with J gene TRBJ2-7; 9 bases agree with TRBD2. This CDR3 region has 15 residues. The V gene's germline CDR1 is SGHNT and CDR2 YYREEE (reference sequence). The junction had 10 bases not matched to a gene; V was cut back by 4 bases and J by 5 bases. The CDR3 sequence is CASSRSGSAFHEQYF. The CDR3 DNA follows: TGTGCCAGCAGCCGTAGCGGGAGTGCGTTCCACGAGCAGTACTTC.

The V call is TRBV4-3, the J call TRBJ2-2, with D perhaps matching TRBD2 (5 bases). This CDR3 comprises 15 residues. Trimming cost V 1 base and J 5 bases, with 11 bases left between them. Germline V gives CDR1 LGHNA, CDR2 YSLEER. The CDR3 protein is CASSQGWGATGELFF. The CDR3 nucleotides read TGCGCCAGCAGCCAAGGCTGGGGAGCAACCGGGGAGCTGTTTTTT.

V and J are TRBV7-3 and TRBJ2-3, with 8 bases aligning to TRBD1. Germline CDR1 reads SGHTA; CDR2 reads FQGTGA. The junction had 11 bases not matched to a gene; V was cut back by 5 bases and J by 4 bases. The CDR3 runs to 16 residues. The CDR3 DNA follows: TGTGCCAGCAGCCCCCTGGGGCAGGGGGCTTCAGATACGCAGTATTTT. This sequence encodes CASSPLGQGASDTQYF. The whole variable domain, remainder taken from reference TRBV7-3 and TRBJ2-3, is GAGVSQTPSNKVTEKGKYVELRCDPISGHTALYWYRQSLGQGPEFLIYFQGTGAADDSGLPNDRFFAVRPEGSVSTLKIQRTERGDSAVYLCASSPLGQGASDTQYFGPGTRLTVL.

V is TRBV19 and J is TRBJ1-2, with 8 bases aligning to TRBD1. Unmatched junction bases numbered 10, after V lost 8 bases and J lost 5 bases. Germline assignment: CDR1 LNHDA and CDR2 SQIVND (reference sequence). The CDR3 length is 14 residues. CDR3 region: CASARPGGVYGYTF. CDR3 sequence (DNA): TGTGCCAGTGCCAGGCCAGGGGGCGTTTATGGCTACACCTTC.

This chain links TRBV7-7 with TRBJ2-3; D might be TRBD2 (5 bases). V lost 5 bases and J lost 1, with 13 bases in between. CDR3 length: 15 amino acids. Germline V CDR1 and CDR2: SSHAT, FNYEAQ (reference sequence). The CDR3 spells CASSPMEARTDTQYF. Here the CDR3 DNA reads TGTGCCAGCAGCCCCATGGAGGCGCGCACAGATACGCAGTATTTT.

This clone has just a few counts. V is TRBV2 and J is TRBJ2-3, with 8 bases identical to TRBD1. Germline CDR1 is SNHLY and CDR2 is FYNNEI. This CDR3 is built from 13 residues. With 1 base clipped from V and 8 bases from J, the junction kept 2 bases outside the gene matches. The CDR3 here is CASSEVTGGTQYF. Here the CDR3 DNA reads TGTGCCAGCAGTGAAGTAACAGGGGGTACGCAGTATTTT.

V and J are TRBV7-9 and TRBJ2-1; 7 bases agree with TRBD2. This CDR3 has 14 amino acids. Germline CDR1 is SEHNR and CDR2 is FQNEAQ (reference sequence). Losses at the gene ends were 2 bases for V and 5 bases for J; bases not matched to a gene: 3. The CDR3 DNA follows: TGTGCCAGCAGCTTAAGCGGGAAGGACAATGAGCAGTTCTTC. It yields the protein CASSLSGKDNEQFF.

About this clone itself: Other DNA sequences within the sample encode an identical CDR3. The chain links TRBV7-9 to TRBJ2-7, with 12 positions matching TRBD2. The germline V gene has CDR1 SEHNR and CDR2 FQNEAQ (reference sequence). CDR3 size: 14 residues. V shed 3 bases and J 3 bases; nucleotides not matched to a gene: 0. As DNA, the CDR3 is TGTGCCAGCAGCTTGACTAGCGGGAGCTACGAGCAGTACTTC. Translated: CASSLTSGSYEQYF.

The gene calls are TRBV10-3 and TRBJ1-3, with 8 bases identical to TRBD1. V gave up 2 bases and J gave up 0 bases; unmatched junction bases: 3. The CDR3 totals 16 residues. Germline-derived CDR1 and CDR2 are ENHRY and SYGVKD. The CDR3 is CAISERQGSSGNTIYF. The CDR3 nucleotides read TGTGCCATCAGTGAGCGACAGGGGAGCTCTGGAAACACCATATATTTT.

This chain uses TRBV27 with TRBJ1-5, with TRBD1 matching 8 bases. With V trimmed by 10 bases and J by 5 bases, 13 bases remained unmatched. Germline V gene data show CDR1 as MNHEY and CDR2 as SMNVEV (reference sequence). This CDR3 spans 15 amino acids. This CDR3 reads CATRQGQLPYQPQHF. The DNA of the CDR3 is TGTGCCACTCGACAGGGGCAACTACCCTATCAGCCCCAGCATTTT.

The V call is TRBV5-1, the J call TRBJ1-2, with 7 bases aligning to TRBD1. Losses at the gene ends were 0 bases for V and 4 bases for J; bases not matched to a gene: 6. Germline V gene sequence: CDR1 SGHRS, CDR2 YFSETQ. The CDR3 is made up of 15 amino acids. The CDR3 DNA reads TGCGCCAGCAGCTTGGCCGCGACAGGGAGCTATGGCTACACCTTC. Translation: CASSLAATGSYGYTF.

The rearrangement joins TRBV21-1 to TRBJ2-5; the table calls TRBD2, which could not be checked here. TRBV21-1 is classified as a pseudogene. This CDR3 contains 14 residues. CDR3: CASSKELTEETQYF. The CDR3 DNA is TGTGCCAGCAGCAAAGAACTAACCGAGGAGACCCAGTACTTC.

This rearrangement joins TRBV13 to TRBJ2-1; 8 nucleotides agree with TRBD2. J was trimmed by 8 bases and V by 1 base; bases with no gene match: 7. This CDR3 contains 15 residues. Germline V gene data show CDR1 as PRHDT and CDR2 as FYEKMQ (reference sequence). Here the CDR3 reads CASSLVSGRGYEQFF. The DNA of the CDR3 is TGTGCCAGCAGCTTAGTCAGCGGGAGAGGGTATGAGCAGTTCTTC.